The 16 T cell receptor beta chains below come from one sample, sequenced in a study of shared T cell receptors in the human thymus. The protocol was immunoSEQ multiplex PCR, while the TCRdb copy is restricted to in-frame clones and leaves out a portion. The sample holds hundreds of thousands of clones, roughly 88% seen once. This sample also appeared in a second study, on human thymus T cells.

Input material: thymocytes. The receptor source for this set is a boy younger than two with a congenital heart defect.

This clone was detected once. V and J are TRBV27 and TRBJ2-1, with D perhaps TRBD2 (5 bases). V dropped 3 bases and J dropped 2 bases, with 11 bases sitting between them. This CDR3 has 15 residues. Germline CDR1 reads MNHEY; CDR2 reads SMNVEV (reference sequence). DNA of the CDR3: TGTGCCAGCAGTTTTGGGAGCGGAGCCTACAATGAGCAGTTCTTC. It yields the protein CASSFGSGAYNEQFF.

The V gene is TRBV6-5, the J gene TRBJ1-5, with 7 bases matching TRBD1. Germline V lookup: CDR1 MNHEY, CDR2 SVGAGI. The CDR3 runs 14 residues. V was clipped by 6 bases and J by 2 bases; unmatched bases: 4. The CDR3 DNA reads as TGTGCCAGCAGCGGACAGGTCGGCAATCAGCCCCAGCATTTT. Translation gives CASSGQVGNQPQHF.

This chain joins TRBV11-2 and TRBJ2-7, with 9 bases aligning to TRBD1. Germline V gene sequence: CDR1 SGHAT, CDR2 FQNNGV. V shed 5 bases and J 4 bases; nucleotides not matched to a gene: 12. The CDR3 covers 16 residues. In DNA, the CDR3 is TGTGCCAGCAGCGGTGAATATCGGGACAGGGCTTACGAGCAGTACTTC. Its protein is CASSGEYRDRAYEQYF.

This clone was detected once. DNA for the CDR3: TGTGCCAGTAGTAGGGGACTAGTAGACAATGAGCAGTTCTTC. Protein sequence: CASSRGLVDNEQFF. The rearrangement links TRBV19 to TRBJ2-1, with TRBD2 matching over 8 bases. From germline, CDR1 is LNHDA and CDR2 SQIVND (reference sequence). After removal of 4 bases from V and 5 bases from J, the junction contained 4 bases not matched to a gene. The CDR3 contains 14 residues.

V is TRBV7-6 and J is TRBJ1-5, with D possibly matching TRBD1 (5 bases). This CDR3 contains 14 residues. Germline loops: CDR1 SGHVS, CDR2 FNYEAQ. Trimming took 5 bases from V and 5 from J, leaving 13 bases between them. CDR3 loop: CASSPERGDQPQHF. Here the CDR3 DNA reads TGTGCCAGCAGCCCAGAGCGGGGGGATCAGCCCCAGCATTTT.

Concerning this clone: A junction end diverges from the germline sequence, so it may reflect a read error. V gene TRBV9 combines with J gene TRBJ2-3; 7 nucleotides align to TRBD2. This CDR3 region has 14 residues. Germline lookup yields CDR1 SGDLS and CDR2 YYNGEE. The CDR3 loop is CANSDGRSTDTQYF. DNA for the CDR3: TGTGCCAACAGCGACGGGAGGAGCACAGATACGCAGTATTTT.

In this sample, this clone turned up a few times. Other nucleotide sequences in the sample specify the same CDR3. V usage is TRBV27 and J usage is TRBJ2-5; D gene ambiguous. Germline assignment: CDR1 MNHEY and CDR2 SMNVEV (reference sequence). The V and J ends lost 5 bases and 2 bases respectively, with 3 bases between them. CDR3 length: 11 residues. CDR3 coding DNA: TGTGCCAGCAGTCTACAAGAGACCCAGTACTTC. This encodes CASSLQETQYF.

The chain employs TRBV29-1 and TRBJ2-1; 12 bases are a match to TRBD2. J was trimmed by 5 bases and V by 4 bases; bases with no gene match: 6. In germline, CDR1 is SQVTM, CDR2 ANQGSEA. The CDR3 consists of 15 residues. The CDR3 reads CSVAGLAGGDNEQFF. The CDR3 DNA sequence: TGCAGCGTTGCCGGGCTAGCGGGAGGGGACAATGAGCAGTTCTTC.

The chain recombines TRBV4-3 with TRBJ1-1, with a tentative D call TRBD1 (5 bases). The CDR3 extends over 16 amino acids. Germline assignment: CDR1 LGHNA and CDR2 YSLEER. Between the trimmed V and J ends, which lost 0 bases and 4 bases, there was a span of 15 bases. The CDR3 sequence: CASSQDEWGCVTEAFF. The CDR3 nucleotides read TGCGCCAGCAGCCAAGATGAGTGGGGCTGTGTCACTGAAGCTTTCTTT.

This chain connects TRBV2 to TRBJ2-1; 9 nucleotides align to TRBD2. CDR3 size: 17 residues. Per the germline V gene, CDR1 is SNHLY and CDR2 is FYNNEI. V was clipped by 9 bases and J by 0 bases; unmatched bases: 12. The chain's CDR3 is CARGGGRASSSYNEQFF. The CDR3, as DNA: TGTGCCAGAGGGGGCGGGAGGGCCTCTAGCTCCTACAATGAGCAGTTCTTC.

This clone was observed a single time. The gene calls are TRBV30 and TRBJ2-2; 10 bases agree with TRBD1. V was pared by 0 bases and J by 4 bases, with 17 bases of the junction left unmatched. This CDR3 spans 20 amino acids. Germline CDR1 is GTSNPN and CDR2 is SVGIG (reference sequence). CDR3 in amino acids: CAWSVPSTPLDRGGTGELFF. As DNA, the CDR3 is TGTGCCTGGAGTGTCCCAAGCACCCCTTTGGACAGGGGGGGCACCGGGGAGCTGTTTTTT.

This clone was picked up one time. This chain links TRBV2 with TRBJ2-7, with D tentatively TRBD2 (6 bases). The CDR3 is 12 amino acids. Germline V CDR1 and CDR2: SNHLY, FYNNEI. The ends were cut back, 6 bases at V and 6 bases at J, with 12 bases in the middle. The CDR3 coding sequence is TGTGCCAGCAGGCTGGGGGGAGGCGAGCAGTACTTC. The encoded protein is CASRLGGGEQYF.

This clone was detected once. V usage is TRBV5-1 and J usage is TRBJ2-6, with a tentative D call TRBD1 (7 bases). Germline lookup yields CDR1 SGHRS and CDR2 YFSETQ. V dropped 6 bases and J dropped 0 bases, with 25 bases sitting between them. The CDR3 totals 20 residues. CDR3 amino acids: CASNPTPDRRGDSGANVLTF. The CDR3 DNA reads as TGCGCCAGCAACCCCACCCCGGACAGGCGGGGAGACTCTGGGGCCAACGTCCTGACTTTC.

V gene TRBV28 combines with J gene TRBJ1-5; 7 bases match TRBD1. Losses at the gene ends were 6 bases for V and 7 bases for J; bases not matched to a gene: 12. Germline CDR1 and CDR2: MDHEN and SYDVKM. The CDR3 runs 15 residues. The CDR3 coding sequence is TGTGCCAGCAGCCCCGAAAGGGGGCTTGGGCAGCCCCAGCATTTT. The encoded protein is CASSPERGLGQPQHF.

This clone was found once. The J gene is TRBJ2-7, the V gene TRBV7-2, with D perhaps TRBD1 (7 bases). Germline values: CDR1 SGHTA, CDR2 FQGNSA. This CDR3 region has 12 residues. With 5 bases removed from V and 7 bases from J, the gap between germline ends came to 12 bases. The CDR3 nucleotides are TGTGCCAGCAGCGCAGGGGGAGGTGAGCAGTACTTC. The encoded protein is CASSAGGGEQYF.

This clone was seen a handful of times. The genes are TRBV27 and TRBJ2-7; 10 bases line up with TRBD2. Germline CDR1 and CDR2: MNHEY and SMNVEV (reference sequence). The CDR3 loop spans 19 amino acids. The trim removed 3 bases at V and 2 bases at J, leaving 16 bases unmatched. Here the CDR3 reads CASSFLRGASGRTTYEQYF. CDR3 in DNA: TGTGCCAGCAGTTTCCTTCGGGGAGCTAGCGGGAGAACAACCTACGAGCAGTACTTC.